This T cell receptor beta chain was profiled in a study of low-dose radiotherapy and immunotherapy resistance in tumors. Across the study: A total of 6.5 Gy was given to Cohort 1 as 0.5 Gy per fraction every 2 weeks.

Ipilimumab, nivolumab, aspirin, low-dose cyclophosphamide and low-dose radiotherapy were administered to donors. Primers targeting TRAV and TRBV primed first-strand cDNA, covering alpha and beta chains. The TCRs were subjected to amplification over about 20 PCR cycles employing a constant-region primer in conjunction with a V-primer adapter. TCRdb called the reads again in MiXCR, with one record for every CDR3 protein. The sample yields about 10,000 distinct CDR3 sequences, around 40% seen once. The table lists this clonotype with a few counts. The TCR originated in a human donor with advanced metastatic prostate, ovarian, gallbladder or colorectal cancer (not recorded which). This table probably holds off-target reads from a library built for another chain.

CDR3 in amino acids: CASSLEGGKTGELFF. The CDR3 coding sequence is TGTGCCAGCAGCCTCGAGGGGGGGAAGACCGGGGAGCTGTTTTTT. J is TRBJ2-2 and V is TRBV5-5; D possibly corresponds to TRBD2 (7 bases). The CDR3 is 15 residues long. V lost 4 bases and J 5 bases, leaving 15 bases between the germline ends. Germline CDR1 reads SGHKS; CDR2 reads YYEKEE (reference sequence).